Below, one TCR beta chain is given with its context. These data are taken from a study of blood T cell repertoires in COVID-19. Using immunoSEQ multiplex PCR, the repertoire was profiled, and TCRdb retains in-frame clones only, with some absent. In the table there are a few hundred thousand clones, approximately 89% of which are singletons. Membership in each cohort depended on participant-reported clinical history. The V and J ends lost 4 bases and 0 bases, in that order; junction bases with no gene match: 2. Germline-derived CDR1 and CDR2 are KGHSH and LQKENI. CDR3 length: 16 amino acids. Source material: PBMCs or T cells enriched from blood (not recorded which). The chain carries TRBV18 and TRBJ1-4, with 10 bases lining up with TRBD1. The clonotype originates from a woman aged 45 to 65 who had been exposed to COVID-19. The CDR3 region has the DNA TGTGCCAGCTCACACGGGACAGGGGCAACTAATGAAAAACTGTTTTTT. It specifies CASSHGTGATNEKLFF.